Listed below are T cell receptor beta chains from one sample, sequenced in a study of CD8+CD57+ T cells in acquired aplastic anemia. TCRdb ran MiXCR on the reads and lists one entry per CDR3 protein. The table has roughly 500,000 distinct CDR3 sequences, around 30% seen once. The source material was sorted CD4+, CD8+, or CD8+CD57+ T cells (not recorded which) from PBMCs. The source of these receptors is a human donor with aplastic anemia. The CDR3 runs from the conserved cysteine through the conserved F or W. The order of the fields is D gene, V gene, clone size, J gene, CDR3 protein, CDR3 DNA. D genes are given only for firm matches. Clone size is stated in some rows and not others, as once, few, many or a class when expanded.

NA	TRBV20-1	many	TRBJ1-1	CSARGMARRNTEAFF	TGCAGTGCTAGAGGCATGGCACGGCGAAACACTGAAGCTTTCTTT
NA	TRBV25-1	NA	TRBJ1-2	CASSPYPAHYGYTF	TGTGCCAGCAGCCCGTACCCGGCGCACTATGGCTACACCTTC
NA	TRBV7-8	many	TRBJ1-4	CASSLGYRVEKLFF	TGTGCCAGCAGTTTGGGATATAGAGTGGAAAAACTGTTTTTT
TRBD1	TRBV19	many	TRBJ1-2	CASSLDRGFGYTF	TGTGCCAGTAGCCTGGACAGGGGGTTTGGCTACACCTTC
NA	TRBV13	many	TRBJ1-2	CASSLQEQEVEGYTF	TGTGCCAGCAGCCTTCAGGAACAGGAGGTGGAGGGCTACACCTTC
NA	TRBV10-3	NA	TRBJ1-2	CAISGGIGYTF	TGTGCCATCTCGGGGGGCATTGGCTACACCTTC
NA	TRBV11-2	NA	TRBJ1-5	CTSSSHPLANNQPQHF	TGTACCAGCAGCTCCCACCCGTTAGCAAACAATCAGCCCCAGCATTTT
TRBD1	TRBV5-1	NA	TRBJ1-1	CASSLGIDRGAEAFF	TGCGCCAGCAGCTTGGGAATAGACAGGGGGGCTGAAGCTTTCTTT
NA	TRBV2	many	TRBJ2-5	CASSYGREETQYF	TGTGCCAGCAGTTACGGCAGGGAGGAGACCCAGTACTTC
NA	TRBV4-2	NA	TRBJ1-4	CASSQVGGVDEKLFF	TGTGCCAGCAGCCAAGTTGGGGGGGTAGATGAAAAACTGTTTTTT
NA	TRBV3-1	few	TRBJ2-5	CASSLDTYQETQYF	TGTGCCAGCAGTCTGGACACGTACCAAGAGACCCAGTACTTC
TRBD2	TRBV7-6	many	TRBJ2-7	CASSLGTSGGVYEQYF	TGTGCCAGCAGCTTAGGGACTAGCGGGGGCGTATACGAGCAGTACTTC
TRBD1	TRBV19	NA	TRBJ1-1	CASATGQGGWTEAFF	TGTGCCAGCGCTACAGGACAGGGAGGATGGACTGAAGCTTTCTTT
TRBD1	TRBV19	many	TRBJ2-5	CASSNTGVASETQYF	TGTGCCAGTAGTAACACAGGGGTTGCGTCGGAGACCCAGTACTTC
NA	TRBV10-3	few	TRBJ1-6	CASSEVWPNSPLHF	TGTGCCAGCAGTGAAGTCTGGCCGAATTCACCCCTCCACTTT
NA	TRBV10-3	few	TRBJ2-4	CAISESREEGAAKNIQYF	TGTGCCATCAGTGAGTCACGTGAGGAGGGGGCGGCCAAAAACATTCAGTACTTC
TRBD1	TRBV12-3/TRBV12-4	NA	TRBJ1-6	CASRQRDSYYNSPLHF	TGTGCCAGCAGGCAGAGGGACAGCTATTATAATTCACCCCTCCACTTT
NA	TRBV7-9	many	TRBJ1-4	CASSLDEKLFF	TGTGCCAGCAGCTTAGATGAAAAACTGTTTTTT
TRBD2	TRBV10-3	NA	TRBJ2-2	CAISVAGQVLAEGAGELFF	TGTGCCATCAGTGTGGCGGGGCAAGTACTAGCGGAGGGGGCCGGGGAGCTGTTTTTT
NA	TRBV7-3	many	TRBJ2-7	CASSRSAGYEQYF	TGTGCCAGCAGCCGGAGCGCGGGCTACGAGCAGTACTTC
NA	TRBV2	many	TRBJ2-7	CARRWGGGLYEQYF	TGTGCCAGAAGGTGGGGGGGCGGTTTGTACGAGCAGTACTTC
NA	TRBV20-1	few	TRBJ2-1	CSVQGGGPYNEQFF	TGCAGTGTTCAAGGCGGGGGCCCCTACAATGAGCAGTTCTTC
NA	TRBV19	medium-sized	TRBJ1-5	CASSITAQQPQHF	TGTGCCAGTAGTATTACAGCACAACAGCCCCAGCATTTT
NA	TRBV2	few	TRBJ2-5	CASSESVGVMGETQYF	TGTGCCAGCAGTGAAAGTGTGGGGGTAATGGGCGAGACCCAGTACTTC
NA	TRBV2	many	TRBJ2-7	CASRVRGHSYEQYF	TGTGCCAGCAGGGTTCGAGGGCACTCCTACGAGCAGTACTTC
NA	TRBV6-1	few	TRBJ1-2	CASSEARMGYTF	TGTGCCAGCAGTGAAGCGCGTATGGGCTACACCTTC
NA	TRBV24-1	many	TRBJ2-3	CATSAGGTTDTQYF	TGTGCCACCAGTGCCGGGGGAACCACAGATACGCAGTATTTT
NA	TRBV29-1	NA	TRBJ1-1	CSLNERNTEAFF	TGCAGCTTGAATGAGAGGAACACTGAAGCTTTCTTT
NA	TRBV2	NA	TRBJ1-4	CASSTDSSELFF	TGTGCCAGCAGTACCGACAGCTCGGAACTGTTTTTT